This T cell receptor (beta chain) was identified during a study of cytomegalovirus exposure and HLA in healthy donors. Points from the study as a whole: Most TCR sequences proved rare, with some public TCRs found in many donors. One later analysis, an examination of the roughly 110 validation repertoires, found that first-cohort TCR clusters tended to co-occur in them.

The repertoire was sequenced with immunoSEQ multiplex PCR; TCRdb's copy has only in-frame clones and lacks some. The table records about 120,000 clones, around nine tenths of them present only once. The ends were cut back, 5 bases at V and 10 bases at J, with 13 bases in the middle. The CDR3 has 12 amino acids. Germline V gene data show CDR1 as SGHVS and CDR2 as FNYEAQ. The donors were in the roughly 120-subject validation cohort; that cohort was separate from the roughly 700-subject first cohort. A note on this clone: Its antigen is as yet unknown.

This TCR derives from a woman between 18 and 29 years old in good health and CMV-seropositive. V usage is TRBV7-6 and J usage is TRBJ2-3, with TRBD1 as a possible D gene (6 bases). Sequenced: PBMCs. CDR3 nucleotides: TGTGCCAGCAGCCCGATACAGGGCTCGCAGTATTTT. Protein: CASSPIQGSQYF. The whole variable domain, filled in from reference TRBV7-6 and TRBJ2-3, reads GAGVSQSPRYKVTKRGQDVALRCDPISGHVSLYWYRQALGQGPEFLTYFNYEAQQDKSGLPNDRFSAERPEGSISTLTIQRTEQRDSAMYRCASSPIQGSQYFGPGTRLTVL.